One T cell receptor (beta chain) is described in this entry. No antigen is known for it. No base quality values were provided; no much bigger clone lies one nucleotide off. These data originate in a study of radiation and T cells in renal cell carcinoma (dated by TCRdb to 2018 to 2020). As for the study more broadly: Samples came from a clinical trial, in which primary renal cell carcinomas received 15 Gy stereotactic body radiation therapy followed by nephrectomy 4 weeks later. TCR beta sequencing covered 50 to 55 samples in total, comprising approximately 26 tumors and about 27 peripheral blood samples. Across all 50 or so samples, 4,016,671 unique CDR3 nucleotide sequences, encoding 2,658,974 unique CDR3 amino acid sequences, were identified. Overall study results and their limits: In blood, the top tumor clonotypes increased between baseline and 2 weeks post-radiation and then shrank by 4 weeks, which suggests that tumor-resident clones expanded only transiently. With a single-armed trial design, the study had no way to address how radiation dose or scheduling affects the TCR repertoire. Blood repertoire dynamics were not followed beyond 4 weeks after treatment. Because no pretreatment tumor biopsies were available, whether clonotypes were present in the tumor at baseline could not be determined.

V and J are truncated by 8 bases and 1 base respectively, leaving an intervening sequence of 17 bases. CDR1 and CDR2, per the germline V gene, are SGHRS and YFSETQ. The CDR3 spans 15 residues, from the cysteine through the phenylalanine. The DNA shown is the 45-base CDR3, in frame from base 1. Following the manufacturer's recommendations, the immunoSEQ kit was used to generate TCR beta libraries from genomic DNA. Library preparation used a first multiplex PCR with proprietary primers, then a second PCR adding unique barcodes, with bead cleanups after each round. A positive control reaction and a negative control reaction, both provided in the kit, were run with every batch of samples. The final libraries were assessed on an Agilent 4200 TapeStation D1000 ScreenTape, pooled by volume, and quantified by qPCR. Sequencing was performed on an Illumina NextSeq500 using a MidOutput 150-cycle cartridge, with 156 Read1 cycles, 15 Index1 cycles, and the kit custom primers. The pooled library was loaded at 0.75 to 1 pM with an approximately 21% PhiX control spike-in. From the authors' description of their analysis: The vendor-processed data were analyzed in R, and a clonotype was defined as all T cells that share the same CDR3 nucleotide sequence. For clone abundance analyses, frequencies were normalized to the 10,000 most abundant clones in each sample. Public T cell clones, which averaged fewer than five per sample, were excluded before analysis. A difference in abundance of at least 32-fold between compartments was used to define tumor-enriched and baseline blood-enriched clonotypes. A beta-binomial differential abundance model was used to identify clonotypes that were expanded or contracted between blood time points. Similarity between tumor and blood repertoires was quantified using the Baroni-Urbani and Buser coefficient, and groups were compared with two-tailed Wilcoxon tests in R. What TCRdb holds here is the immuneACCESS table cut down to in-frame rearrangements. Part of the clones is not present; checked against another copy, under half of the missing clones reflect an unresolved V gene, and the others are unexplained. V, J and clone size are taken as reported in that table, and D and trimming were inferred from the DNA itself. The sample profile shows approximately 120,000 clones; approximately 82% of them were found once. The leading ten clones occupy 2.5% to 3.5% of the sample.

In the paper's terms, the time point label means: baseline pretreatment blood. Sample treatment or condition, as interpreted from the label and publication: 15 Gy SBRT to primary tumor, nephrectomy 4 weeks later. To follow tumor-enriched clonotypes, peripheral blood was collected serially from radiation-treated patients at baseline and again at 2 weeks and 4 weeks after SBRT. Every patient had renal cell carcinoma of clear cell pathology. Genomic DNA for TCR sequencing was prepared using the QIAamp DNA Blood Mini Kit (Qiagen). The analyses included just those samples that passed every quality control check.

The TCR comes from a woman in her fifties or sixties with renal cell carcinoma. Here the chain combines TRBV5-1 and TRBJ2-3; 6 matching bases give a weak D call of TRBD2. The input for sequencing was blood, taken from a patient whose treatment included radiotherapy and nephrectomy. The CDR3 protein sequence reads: CASGGTDPRTDTQYF. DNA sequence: TGCGCCAGTGGGGGGACTGATCCCCGCACAGATACGCAGTATTTT.